This TCR beta chain was observed in a study of vaccination and CD4 T cells after COVID-19 (dated 2022 in TCRdb). General notes on the study: Every convalescent patient had a positive nasal swab PCR test for SARS-CoV-2, with mild disease in 8 to 10 patients and severe disease in one. The convalescent cohort comprised six males and four females, including two Hispanic individuals, seven Caucasians, two Asians and one multiracial person. Each participant got two doses of either the Pfizer-BioNTech BNT162b2 vaccine (n=8) or the Moderna mRNA-1273 vaccine (n=2). Post-COVID blood samples from convalescent patients were collected a median of about 100 days after diagnosis, with a range of 35 to 161 days. Post-vaccine blood samples were collected a median of approximately 72 days after the second vaccine dose, ranging from roughly 12 to 241 days. For a few convalescent patients, samples were collected at an early post-vaccination timepoint (day 14) as well as at a late post-vaccination timepoint (days 161 to 241). Culture stimuli were overlapping spike peptide pools from SARS-CoV-2 and from the common cold coronaviruses HCoV-NL63, HCoV-OC43 and HCoV-229E. Control cultures used a CEFX viral epitope pool as positive control, an HIV-1 Nef peptide pool as negative control, or no peptide. The spike-specific CD4+ TCR repertoire was compared before and after mRNA vaccination in around ten COVID-19 convalescent patients and several infection-naive healthy vaccine recipients.

In the germline V gene, CDR1 corresponds to MNHNS and CDR2 to SASEGT. The V and J ends are trimmed by 6 bases and 7 bases, leaving 8 bases between them. Taken from cysteine to phenylalanine, the CDR3 has 11 residues. Left in the record is the CDR3 DNA by itself, 33 bases read in frame from the first base. This clonotype was seen a few times. Its antigen is not yet known. Base qualities are not recorded, but no much larger clone differs from it by a single base. Summary of the overall study and its limitations: In convalescent patients, nearly all vaccine-specific clones (304 of 307) were found to be mono-reactive for SARS-CoV-2 spike rather than cross-reactive with common cold coronaviruses. Although the median number of SARS-CoV-2-reactive clonotypes went up from some 23 after infection to 38 after vaccination, the increase was not significant. In convalescent patients, a median around 89% of post-vaccine SARS-CoV-2-reactive clones were detected only after vaccination, suggesting vaccine-specific priming. Relatively few convalescent patients were included in the study, and early timepoints after natural infection were not analyzed.

Per the publication, the time point label means: late sampling 161 to 241 days after vaccination in three convalescent patients. The treatment or condition label for this specimen denotes: approximately 9-day PBMC culture with coronavirus spike peptide pools or control peptides (ViraFEST assay). The ViraFEST assay, used in the study, expanded antigen-specific T cells with peptide pools and then identified the expanded clonotypes through TCR sequencing. The positive SARS-CoV-2 PCR tests of the convalescent patients were dated from March to December 2020, before the Alpha, Beta and Delta variants emerged in the United States. Each well held about 2 million PBMCs cultured in IMDM containing approximately 5.3% human AB serum and 10 IU/ml IL-2, with approximately 9.2 ug/ml peptide pools added. Half of the culture medium was replaced with fresh IL-2-containing medium on days 3 and 7. Once the cells had been in culture for about 10 days, the EasySep CD4+ T cell isolation kit was used to isolate CD4+ T cells by negative selection. Ficoll-Paque Plus gradient centrifugation was used to isolate PBMCs from whole blood, and the isolated PBMCs were then either used fresh or cryopreserved at -140C. In general, triplicate wells were set up for every culture condition.

Libraries were constructed by PCR. DNA from cultured CD4+ T cells underwent TCR sequencing with the Oncomine TCR Beta short-read assay at the Johns Hopkins FTIC core. Genomic DNA was extracted from the cultured CD4+ T cells with the QIAamp micro DNA kit. Oncomine TCR Beta libraries from cultured CD4+ T cells were pooled using unique dual indexes and sequenced on an Illumina iSeq 100. In the original analysis: Non-productive sequences were filtered out, and CDR3s that did not start with C, did not end with F or W, or were shorter than 7 amino acids were discarded. Antigen-specific clonotypes were identified using the MANAFEST web application through comparison of peptide-stimulated wells with reference and other culture wells. For a clone to be called positive, the clone needed an FDR below 0.05, an odds ratio above 5, and a productive frequency above 0.1% in at least two of three replicate wells. Cross-reactive clonotypes were defined as significantly expanded in both SARS-CoV-2 spike wells and at least one common cold coronavirus spike condition. CDR3 homology was assessed with Levenshtein distances (stringdist) and unrooted phylogenetic trees (ape) in R version 3.6.1. TCRdb passed the public sequencing reads through fastp at Q25 and MiXCR, retaining productive beta sequences. Duplicate CDR3 protein sequences are folded into a single record with the most common DNA and genes. The V and J calls and clone size come from TCRdb's table, not from the authors' own analysis. The sample records around 25,000 distinct CDR3 sequences, 28% of which are singletons. 7% to 7.5% of the sample is held by the ten biggest clonotypes.

The sequence is built from TRBV6-1 and TRBJ2-3; the D gene remains uncertain. The starting material was CD4+ T cells from blood, cultured in vitro, obtained about 7 months after SARS-CoV-2 vaccination. The sequence was collected from a human donor who had recovered from COVID-19. The CDR3 corresponds to CASSGPNTQYF. The DNA sequence is as follows: TGTGCCAGCAGCGGGCCAAATACGCAGTATTTT.